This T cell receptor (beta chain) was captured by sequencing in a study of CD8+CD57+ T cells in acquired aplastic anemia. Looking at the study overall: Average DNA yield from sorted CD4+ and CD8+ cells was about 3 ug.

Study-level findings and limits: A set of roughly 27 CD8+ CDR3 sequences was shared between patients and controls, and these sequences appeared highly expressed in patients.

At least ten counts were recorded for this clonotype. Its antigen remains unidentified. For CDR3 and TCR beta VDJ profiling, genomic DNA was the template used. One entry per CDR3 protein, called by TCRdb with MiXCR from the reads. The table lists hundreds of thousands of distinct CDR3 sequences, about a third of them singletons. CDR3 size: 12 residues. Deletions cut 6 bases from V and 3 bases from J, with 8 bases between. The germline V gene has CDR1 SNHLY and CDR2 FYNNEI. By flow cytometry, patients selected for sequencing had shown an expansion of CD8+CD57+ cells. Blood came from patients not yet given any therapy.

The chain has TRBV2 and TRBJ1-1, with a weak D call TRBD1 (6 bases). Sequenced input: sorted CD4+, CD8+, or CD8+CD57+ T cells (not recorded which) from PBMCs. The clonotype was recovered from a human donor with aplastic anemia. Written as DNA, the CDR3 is TGTGCCAGCAGCCGGACAGACACTGAAGCTTTCTTT. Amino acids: CASSRTDTEAFF.